This TCR beta chain was sequenced during a study of neurological immune-mediated disorders. TCRdb recomputed calls from the 5' RACE reads with MiXCR, one row per CDR3 protein. The repertoire holds about 120,000 distinct CDR3 sequences, with 3% to 3.5% as singletons. The V end lost 8 bases, the J end lost 3 bases, and 7 bases lay between the germline ends. The germline CDR1 and CDR2 sequences are SNHLY and FYNNEI. The CDR3 length is 12 residues. The table lists this clonotype with many counts. The specimen was PBMCs. The chain uses TRBV2 and TRBJ2-2, with D unclear. The source is a woman under 40 with multiple sclerosis. DNA of the CDR3: TGTGCCAGCGGGGTAGACACCGGGGAGCTGTTTTTT. Translation gives CASGVDTGELFF. The full variable domain, its missing parts supplied by reference TRBV2 and TRBJ2-2, is EPEVTQTPSHQVTQMGQEVILRCVPISNHLYFYWYRQILGQKVEFLVSFYNNEISEKSEIFDDQFSVERPDGSNFTLKIRSTKLEDSAMYFCASGVDTGELFFGEGSRLTVL.